Listed here is a single T cell receptor (beta chain). Trimming cost V 6 bases and J 2 bases, with 10 bases left between them. The CDR3 extends over 13 amino acids. In germline, CDR1 is LNHDA, CDR2 SQIVND (reference sequence). The data derive from a study of control samples from healthy donors and cancer patients. Some clones are missing from TCRdb's copy, which holds only in-frame ones; the method was immunoSEQ multiplex PCR. This repertoire shows about 130,000 clones, about 94% found once; its top ten account for more than 13%. The chain uses TRBV19 and TRBJ1-2; possibly TRBD1 for D (5 bases). The clonotype originates from a man in his fifties or sixties with colorectal cancer. The sequenced sample consisted of PBMCs. The CDR3 is CASRDSDNYGYTF. The DNA for the CDR3 is TGTGCCAGTAGAGACAGCGACAACTATGGCTACACCTTC.